A single sample gave rise to the 24 T cell receptor beta chains below, sequenced in a study of CD4 and CD8 cells across lung adenocarcinoma regions (dated by TCRdb to the late 2010s). Library construction relied on PCR. The data were produced on a HiSeq X Ten. TCRdb cleaned the public reads at Q25 with fastp, built clones with MiXCR and kept in-frame beta chains. Records with the same CDR3 protein are collapsed into one entry carrying the most frequent genes and DNA. Counted in this sample were approximately 13,000 distinct CDR3 sequences; around 50% of them appeared once. The ten largest clones add up to 30% to 40% of the sample. Material: CD8+ T cells from the center of a lung tumor. The sample's cell subset or site label, decoded: tumor center region. These receptor sequences come from a female donor with lung adenocarcinoma. The CD4 and CD8 labels of this study may be unreliable.

The chain recombines TRBV6-5 with TRBJ2-3; D perhaps matches TRBD2 (6 bases). Trimming took off 8 bases at V and 14 bases at J, with 32 bases between the two ends. From germline, CDR1 is MNHEY and CDR2 SVGAGI. The CDR3 loop spans 16 amino acids. The CDR3 protein is CASPCLGTVSTEALYF. The CDR3 coding sequence is TGTGCCAGCCCTTGCCTCGGGACTGTGAGCACAGAGGCGCTGTATTTT.

V and J are TRBV7-2 and TRBJ2-1, with 7 bases matching TRBD2. From germline, CDR1 is SGHTA and CDR2 FQGNSA. Trimming took 5 bases from V and 10 from J; bases not matched to a gene: 8. There are 13 residues in the CDR3. For the CDR3, the DNA is TGTGCCAGCAGCCCGCGGACTAGTTACGAGCAGTTCTTC. As protein: CASSPRTSYEQFF.

V and J are TRBV6-5 and TRBJ1-2; the D gene is possibly TRBD1 (5 bases). Germline CDR1 MNHEY, CDR2 SVGAGI. Trimming left V 0 bases short and J 7 bases short, with 18 bases between. CDR3 length: 16 amino acids. The DNA of the CDR3 is TGTGCCAGCAGTTACTCTGGGGATCACAGGCTAGGTGGCTACACCTTC. This encodes CASSYSGDHRLGGYTF.

A word on this clonotype: Given a much more abundant clone one base away, this may be a read error. The chain recombines TRBV4-1 with TRBJ2-7, with 14 bases matching TRBD2. This CDR3 region has 18 residues. Germline V gene sequence: CDR1 MGHRA, CDR2 YSYEKL. The junction had 19 bases not matched to a gene; V was cut back by 5 bases and J by 10 bases. CDR3 nucleotide sequence: TGCGCCAGCAGCACGACTAGCGGGGGGGCCGGTTGGGGGGAGGCCCAGTACTTC. It yields the protein CASSTTSGGAGWGEAQYF.

The chain carries TRBV6-1 and TRBJ2-5, with a tentative D call TRBD1 (6 bases). Per the germline V gene, CDR1 is MNHNS and CDR2 is SASEGT. CDR3 size: 14 residues. The ends were cut back, 6 bases at V and 4 bases at J, with 15 bases in the middle. In DNA form, the CDR3 reads TGTGCCAGCAGGGGGGCAGGGTTGTCAGAGACCCAGTACTTC. It encodes CASRGAGLSETQYF.

The V and J genes are TRBV6-2 or TRBV6-3 and TRBJ1-1; tentative D call: TRBD1 (6 bases). Trimming removed 4 bases at V and 10 bases at J, with 13 bases between. The germline V gene has CDR1 MNHEY and CDR2 SVGEGT. The CDR3 loop spans 12 amino acids. The CDR3 loop is CASSSRQGRAFF. CDR3 DNA sequence: TGTGCCAGCAGTTCGCGGCAGGGGCGAGCTTTCTTT.

CDR3 DNA: TGCGCCGGGAGTGGGGGGCGGGACCCAGATACGCAGTATTTT. Its protein is CAGSGGRDPDTQYF. V and J are TRBV10-2 and TRBJ2-3, with D perhaps given as TRBD1 or TRBD2 (6 bases each). The V end was cut by 11 bases, the J end by 4 bases, with 19 bases between. Looked up from germline, CDR1 is WSHSY and CDR2 is SAAADI. The CDR3 is made up of 14 amino acids.

This clonotype was observed a single time. At one end, the junction sequence differs from germline, possibly due to a read error. The chain recombines TRBV10-1 with TRBJ2-3, with D possibly being TRBD1 or TRBD2 (5 bases each). CDR3 length: 15 amino acids. In germline, CDR1 is WNHNN, CDR2 SYGVQD (reference sequence). The CDR3 protein is CARSEQGVSRETQFF. The DNA of the CDR3 is TGCGCCAGGAGTGAGCAGGGTGTGAGCAGGGAGACCCAGTTTTTC.

V usage is TRBV6-5 and J usage is TRBJ2-1, with a tentative D call TRBD1 (6 bases). This CDR3 is built from 16 residues. Germline CDR1 and CDR2: MNHEY and SVGAGI. The germline V and J ends were trimmed by 4 bases and 10 bases, with 23 bases remaining between them. This CDR3 is CASSLPAGTGWYEQFF. In DNA form, the CDR3 reads TGTGCCAGCAGTTTGCCCGCCGGTACAGGGTGGTACGAGCAGTTCTTC.

In its sample, this clonotype ranks as medium-sized. The chain employs TRBV6-1 and TRBJ2-1; no reliable D call. Judging by the DNA end, TRBJ2-7 fits better; the J call may be wrong. Germline lookup yields CDR1 MNHNS and CDR2 SASEGT. The CDR3 is made up of 15 amino acids. The CDR3 here is CASSEAVFISYEQYF. DNA of the CDR3: TGTGCCAGCAGTGAAGCGGTCTTCATATCCTACGAGCAGTACTTC.

For this clonotype: The junction departs from germline at one end; a sequencing error may be responsible. This chain links TRBV6-5 with TRBJ2-3; tentatively, D is TRBD1 or TRBD2 (6 bases each). The CDR3 totals 15 residues. Germline lookup yields CDR1 MNHEY and CDR2 SVGAGI. CDR3: CASSWGREGKDMQYF. CDR3 coding DNA: TGTGCCAGCAGTTGGGGGCGGGAAGGGAAAGATATGCAGTATTTT.

The chain combines TRBV27 with TRBJ2-4; no reliable D call. Germline V gives CDR1 MNHEY, CDR2 SMNVEV (reference sequence). The CDR3 has 14 amino acids. The V and J ends lost 7 bases and 13 bases respectively, with 23 bases between them. The CDR3 here is CASTLLGFKNTQYF. CDR3 coding DNA: TGTGCCAGCACGTTGCTCGGGTTCAAAAACACGCAGTACTTC.

The chain recombines TRBV7-7 with TRBJ2-2; TRBD1 might be the D (5 bases). The CDR3 loop spans 17 amino acids. The germline V and J ends were trimmed by 0 bases and 0 bases, with 11 bases remaining between them. Germline-derived CDR1 and CDR2 are SSHAT and FNYEAQ (reference sequence). The CDR3 nucleotides are TGTGCCAGCAGCTTAGCCCCCCAGGGCACGAACACCGGGGAGCTGTTTTTT. Protein sequence: CASSLAPQGTNTGELFF. Complete variable domain (other parts from reference TRBV7-7 and TRBJ2-2): GAGVSQSPRYKVTKRGQDVTLRCDPISSHATLYWYQQALGQGPEFLTYFNYEAQPDKSGLPSDRFSAERPEGSISTLTIQRTEQRDSAMYRCASSLAPQGTNTGELFFGEGSRLTVL.

The chain recombines TRBV6-6 with TRBJ2-3; 8 bases map to TRBD2. Losses at the gene ends were 10 bases for V and 6 bases for J; bases not matched to a gene: 9. The CDR3 length is 13 residues. Germline CDR1 MNHNY, CDR2 SVGAGI (reference sequence). The CDR3 here is CATGGALGDTQYF. CDR3 bases: TGTGCCACCGGGGGGGCTCTCGGGGATACGCAGTATTTT.

This clonotype was found a few times. With a much larger clone just one base away, this may be a read error. V usage is TRBV7-2 and J usage is TRBJ2-1; 9 nucleotides match TRBD2. TRBJ2-7 explains the end of the DNA better; the J call may be wrong. The CDR3 sequence is 17 residues long. The germline V gene has CDR1 SGHTA and CDR2 FQGNSA. The CDR3 DNA sequence: TGTGCCAGCAGCTTAAGTTCGTCGACTAGCGGCTACAATGAGCAGTACTTC. It encodes CASSLSSSTSGYNEQYF.

This sequence joins TRBV12-3 or TRBV12-4 and TRBJ2-5; D is uncertain. V dropped 4 bases and J dropped 1 base, with 4 bases sitting between them. The CDR3 covers 12 residues. This CDR3 reads CASSYIQETQYF. In DNA, the CDR3 is TGTGCCAGCAGTTACATCCAAGAGACCCAGTACTTC.

The genes are TRBV27 and TRBJ2-1, with a tentative D call TRBD2 (6 bases). In germline, CDR1 is MNHEY, CDR2 SMNVEV (reference sequence). The V gene lost 7 bases and the J gene lost 0 bases, with 13 bases spanning the gap. The CDR3 has 15 residues. The chain's CDR3 is CASNKDYSSYNEQFF. The CDR3 nucleotides are TGTGCCAGCAATAAGGACTATTCCTCCTACAATGAGCAGTTCTTC.

V gene TRBV6-5 combines with J gene TRBJ2-2; no clear D gene. Trimming shortened V by 2 bases and J by 5 bases, and 12 bases separated the two germline ends. CDR1 is MNHEY, CDR2 SVGAGI, per germline. CDR3 size: 15 residues. In DNA form, the CDR3 reads TGTGCCAGCAGTTACGGCAGGCTTGGGACCGGGGAGCTGTTTTTT. Its protein is CASSYGRLGTGELFF.

In its sample, this clonotype was seen a few times. The rearrangement links TRBV6-1 to TRBJ1-1; no definite D call. Trimming stripped 1 base from V and 3 bases from J, with 12 bases between. CDR1 is MNHNS, CDR2 SASEGT, per germline. The CDR3 covers 15 residues. CDR3 coding DNA: TGTGCCAGCAGTGAAGACCTCGGCGGGGACACTGAAGCTTTCTTT. Amino acid sequence: CASSEDLGGDTEAFF.

This chain joins TRBV27 and TRBJ2-1; 14 bases line up with TRBD2. The J call may not be correct, given that the DNA end is closer to TRBJ2-5. Germline assignment: CDR1 MNHEY and CDR2 SMNVEV (reference sequence). The CDR3 length is 16 residues. As DNA, the CDR3 is TGTGCCAGCAGACCACCGACTAGCGGGGGGGGGGAGACCCAGTACTTC. Translating it yields CASRPPTSGGGETQYF.

In regard to this clonotype: The junction departs from the called germline gene at one end, perhaps through a read error. The chain links TRBV27 to TRBJ2-3; TRBD2 might be the D (6 bases). Germline CDR1 MNHEY, CDR2 SMNVEV (reference sequence). The CDR3 extends over 14 amino acids. The CDR3 nucleotides read TGTGCGGGCAGCGTGGGCGGGGTCACAGATACCCAGTATTTC. This sequence encodes CAGSVGGVTDTQYF.

This clonotype was seen more than once but under ten times. The chain carries TRBV6-1 and TRBJ2-1; D unresolved. V was shortened by 1 base and J by 2 bases, with 12 bases between the two germline ends. Germline CDR1 is MNHNS and CDR2 is SASEGT. CDR3 length: 16 amino acids. The CDR3 nucleotides are TGTGCCAGCAGTGAAGAGTTGCTCGTTCCCTACAATGAGCAGTTCTTC. This codes for CASSEELLVPYNEQFF.

This clonotype came up a few times. This rearrangement joins TRBV10-1 to TRBJ2-4; 9 nucleotides agree with TRBD1. V was pared by 3 bases and J by 0 bases, with 3 bases of the junction left unmatched. This CDR3 is built from 16 residues. Germline V lookup: CDR1 WNHNN, CDR2 SYGVQD (reference sequence). This CDR3 reads CASSDPDRGAKNIQYF. The CDR3 region has the DNA TGCGCCAGCAGTGACCCGGACAGGGGAGCCAAAAACATTCAGTACTTC.

This clonotype was seen a handful of times. The CDR3 coding sequence is TGTGCCAGCAGCTCTCAACTAAGGGACACAGATACGCAGTATTTT. It specifies CASSSQLRDTDTQYF. The V gene is TRBV11-2, the J gene TRBJ2-3; D gene uncertain. Germline CDR1 SGHAT, CDR2 FQNNGV. Trimming left V 4 bases short and J 2 bases short, with 13 bases between. This CDR3 contains 15 residues.